Each of the 14 T cell receptor beta chains below was sequenced from the same sample in a study of cytomegalovirus exposure and HLA in healthy donors (dated by TCRdb to about 2017). The protocol used for the library was the immunoSEQ multiplex PCR assay. In TCRdb, the immuneACCESS table is reduced to in-frame sequences with V and J assigned. These tables do not hold every clone; where another copy was compared, an unresolved V gene accounts for under half, and the others remain unexplained. The sample records around 70,000 clones, 90% to 95% of which are singletons. Roughly 3.1% of the sample is taken by the ten largest. Sequencing was done on a sample of PBMCs. The receptors originated from a man aged 18 to 35 in good health and CMV-seronegative.

This clone has at least ten counts. V gene TRBV7-8 combines with J gene TRBJ1-5, with 10 bases fitting TRBD1. Germline V gene data show CDR1 as SGHVS and CDR2 as FQNEAQ. The CDR3 extends over 17 amino acids. V shed 5 bases and J 0 bases; nucleotides not matched to a gene: 7. The CDR3 loop is CASSPPGQGHSNQPQHF. In DNA, the CDR3 is TGTGCCAGCAGCCCCCCGGGACAGGGGCATAGCAATCAGCCCCAGCATTTT.

The rearrangement joins TRBV6-5 to TRBJ1-1; the D gene is possibly TRBD1 (5 bases). V was pared by 6 bases and J by 11 bases, with 13 bases between. CDR3 length: 11 residues. Germline values: CDR1 MNHEY, CDR2 SVGAGI. The CDR3 DNA is TGTGCCAGCAGCGGGGGATTCGTGGCTTTCTTT. Translation gives CASSGGFVAFF.

The chain links TRBV12-5 to TRBJ2-1; perhaps TRBD2 as D (5 bases). CDR1 is LGHNT and CDR2 is FRNRAP in the germline V gene. The V and J ends lost 2 bases and 4 bases respectively, with 30 bases between them. This CDR3 comprises 21 residues. The chain's CDR3 is CASGLTLRGVVISRDYNEQFF. The CDR3 bases are TGTGCTAGTGGTTTGACCCTACGGGGTGTCGTGATTAGTAGGGATTACAATGAGCAGTTCTTC.

The chain employs TRBV4-3 and TRBJ1-2; TRBD1 agrees at 8 bases. The germline CDR1 and CDR2 sequences are LGHNA and YSLEER. Trimming removed 3 bases from V and 8 bases from J; junction bases left unmatched: 5. CDR3 length: 13 amino acids. The CDR3 DNA is TGCGCCAGCAGCCACGGGACAGGCGGAGGCTACACCTTC. Encoded protein: CASSHGTGGGYTF.

This chain's CDR3 is CASSLYPLAGGSTGELFF. CDR3 nucleotides: TGTGCCAGCAGCTTATACCCCCTAGCGGGAGGGTCCACCGGGGAGCTGTTTTTT. The chain has TRBV7-3 and TRBJ2-2; TRBD2 matches 12 bases. Germline trimming cut 2 bases from V and 4 bases from J; bases unmatched to any gene: 8. This CDR3 is 18 amino acids long. Germline V gene lookup returns CDR1 SGHTA and CDR2 FQGTGA.

The chain recombines TRBV4-2 with TRBJ1-3, with 8 bases lining up with TRBD1. With V trimmed by 4 bases and J by 2 bases, 1 base remained unmatched. CDR3 length: 14 amino acids. The germline CDR1 and CDR2 sequences are LGHNA and YNFKEQ. This CDR3 reads CASSPDRAGNTIYF. The CDR3 nucleotides are TGTGCCAGCAGCCCGGACAGGGCTGGAAACACCATATATTTT.

The table lists this clone with a few counts. The gene calls are TRBV2 and TRBJ1-2, with TRBD1 matching 9 bases. Unmatched junction bases numbered 8, after V lost 4 bases and J lost 8 bases. The CDR3 covers 14 residues. Germline V gene sequence: CDR1 SNHLY, CDR2 FYNNEI. CDR3 sequence: CASSGPGQGVGYTF. DNA for the CDR3: TGTGCCAGCAGTGGACCGGGACAGGGTGTAGGCTACACCTTC.

CDR3 nucleotides: TGTGCCAGTGAGTCTAGGGGGCTGAACACTGAAGCTTTCTTT. As protein: CASESRGLNTEAFF. The genes are TRBV19 and TRBJ1-1; 7 nucleotides align to TRBD1. The J segment lost 0 bases and the V segment lost 8 bases, leaving 6 bases of the junction unmatched. Per the germline V gene, CDR1 is LNHDA and CDR2 is SQIVND (reference sequence). This CDR3 has 14 amino acids.

The chain is built from TRBV6-5 and TRBJ2-7; weak D call: TRBD2 (7 bases). Germline V gene lookup returns CDR1 MNHEY and CDR2 SVGAGI. V lost 2 bases and J 5 bases, leaving 16 bases between the germline ends. This CDR3 has 15 amino acids. The CDR3 sequence is CASSYVEGGPDEQYF. The CDR3 DNA reads as TGTGCCAGCAGTTACGTCGAGGGGGGGCCGGACGAGCAGTACTTC.

The rearrangement links TRBV7-3 to TRBJ2-1; perhaps TRBD2 as D (6 bases). This CDR3 spans 15 amino acids. Trimming removed 2 bases from V and 2 bases from J, with 10 bases in between. The germline V gene has CDR1 SGHTA and CDR2 FQGTGA. The CDR3: CASSLGGSAYNEQFF. CDR3 DNA sequence: TGTGCCAGCAGCTTAGGGGGGAGCGCCTACAATGAGCAGTTCTTC.

The rearrangement links TRBV9 to TRBJ2-3; the D is unclear. Germline V CDR1 and CDR2: SGDLS, YYNGEE. This CDR3 is built from 11 residues. Trimming cost V 6 bases and J 5 bases, with 7 bases left between them. Here the CDR3 DNA reads TGTGCCAGCAACCGCGGAGATACGCAGTATTTT. Translated, it gives CASNRGDTQYF.

This chain connects TRBV28 to TRBJ1-2; D might be TRBD1 (6 bases). The CDR3 totals 16 residues. The V gene lost 6 bases and the J gene lost 2 bases, with 19 bases spanning the gap. The germline CDR1 and CDR2 sequences are MDHEN and SYDVKM. The CDR3: CASSSIYRDENYGYTF. CDR3 nucleotide sequence: TGTGCCAGCAGCTCAATCTACAGGGACGAGAACTATGGCTACACCTTC.

The genes are TRBV29-1 and TRBJ2-7, with 9 bases fitting TRBD2. This CDR3 has 13 residues. Germline values: CDR1 SQVTM, CDR2 ANQGSEA. With V trimmed by 5 bases and J by 6 bases, 8 bases remained unmatched. CDR3 bases: TGCAGCGTTAGCGGGAGGTGGGCCTCCGAGCAGTACTTC. This translates into CSVSGRWASEQYF.

The genes are TRBV30 and TRBJ2-4, with 10 bases aligning to TRBD2. Trimming at V came to 5 bases and at J to 7 bases, leaving 8 bases not matched to a gene. Germline V gene sequence: CDR1 GTSNPN, CDR2 SVGIG (reference sequence). The CDR3 sequence is 14 residues long. In DNA, the CDR3 is TGTGCCTGGGCCCCGGGGACTAGCGCCAACATTCAGTACTTC. It codes for CAWAPGTSANIQYF.